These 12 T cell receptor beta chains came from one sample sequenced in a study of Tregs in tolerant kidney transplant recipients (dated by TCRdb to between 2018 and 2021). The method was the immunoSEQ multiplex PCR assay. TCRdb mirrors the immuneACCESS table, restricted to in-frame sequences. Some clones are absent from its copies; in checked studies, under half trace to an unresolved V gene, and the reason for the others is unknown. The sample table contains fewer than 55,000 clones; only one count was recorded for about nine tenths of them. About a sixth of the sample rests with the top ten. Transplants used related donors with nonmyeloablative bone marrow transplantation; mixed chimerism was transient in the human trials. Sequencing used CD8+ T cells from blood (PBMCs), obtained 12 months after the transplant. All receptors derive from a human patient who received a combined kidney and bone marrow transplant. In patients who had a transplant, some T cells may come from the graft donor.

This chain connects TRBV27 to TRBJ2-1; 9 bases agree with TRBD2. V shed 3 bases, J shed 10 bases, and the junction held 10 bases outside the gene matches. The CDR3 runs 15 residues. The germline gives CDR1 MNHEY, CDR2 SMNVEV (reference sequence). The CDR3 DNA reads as TGTGCCAGCAGTTTCGGGATAGCGGGAGCTGGGGAGCAGTTCTTC. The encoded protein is CASSFGIAGAGEQFF.

CDR3 loop: CASSPGTSGRDEQFF. DNA for the CDR3: TGTGCCAGCAGCCCCGGGACTAGCGGTAGGGATGAGCAGTTCTTC. The V and J genes are TRBV7-9 and TRBJ2-1, with 11 bases aligning to TRBD2. The V and J ends lost 5 bases and 8 bases, in that order; junction bases with no gene match: 8. Per germline, CDR1 SEHNR and CDR2 FQNEAQ (reference sequence). This CDR3 spans 15 amino acids.

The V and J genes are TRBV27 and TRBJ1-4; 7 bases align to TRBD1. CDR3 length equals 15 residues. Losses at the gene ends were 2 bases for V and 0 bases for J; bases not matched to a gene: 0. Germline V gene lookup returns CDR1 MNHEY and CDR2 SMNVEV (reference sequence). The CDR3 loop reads CASSLTGATNEKLFF. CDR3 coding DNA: TGTGCCAGCAGTTTAACAGGGGCAACTAATGAAAAACTGTTTTTT. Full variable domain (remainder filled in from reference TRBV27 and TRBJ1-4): EAQVTQNPRYLITVTGKKLTVTCSQNMNHEYMSWYRQDPGLGLRQIYYSMNVEVTDKGDVPEGYKVSRKEKRNFPLILESPSPNQTSLYFCASSLTGATNEKLFFGSGTQLSVL.

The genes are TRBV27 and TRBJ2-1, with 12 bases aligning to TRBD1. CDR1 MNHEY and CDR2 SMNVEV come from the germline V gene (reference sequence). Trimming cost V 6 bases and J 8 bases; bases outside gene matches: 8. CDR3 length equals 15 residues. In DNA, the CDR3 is TGTGCCAGCAGCCCGCCGGGACAGGGGGCCTATGAGCAGTTCTTC. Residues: CASSPPGQGAYEQFF.

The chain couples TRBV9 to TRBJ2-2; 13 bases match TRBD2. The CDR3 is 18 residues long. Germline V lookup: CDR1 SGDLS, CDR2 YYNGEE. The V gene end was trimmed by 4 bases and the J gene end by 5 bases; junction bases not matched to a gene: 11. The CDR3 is CASSTRLWGLAGTGELFF. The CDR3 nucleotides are TGTGCCAGCAGCACCCGGCTGTGGGGACTAGCGGGAACCGGGGAGCTGTTTTTT.

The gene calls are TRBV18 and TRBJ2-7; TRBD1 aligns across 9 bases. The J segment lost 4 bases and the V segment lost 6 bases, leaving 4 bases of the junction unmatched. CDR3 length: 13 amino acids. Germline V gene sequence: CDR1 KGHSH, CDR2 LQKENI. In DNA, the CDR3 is TGTGCCAGCTCGTCCGGGACAGGGTACGAGCAGTACTTC. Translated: CASSSGTGYEQYF.

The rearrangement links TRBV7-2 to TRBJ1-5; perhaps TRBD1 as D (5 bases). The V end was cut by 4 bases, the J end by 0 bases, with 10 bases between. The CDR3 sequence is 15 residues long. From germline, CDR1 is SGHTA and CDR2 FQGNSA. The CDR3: CASSSTVYSNQPQHF. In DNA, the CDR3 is TGTGCCAGCAGCTCGACAGTCTATAGCAATCAGCCCCAGCATTTT.

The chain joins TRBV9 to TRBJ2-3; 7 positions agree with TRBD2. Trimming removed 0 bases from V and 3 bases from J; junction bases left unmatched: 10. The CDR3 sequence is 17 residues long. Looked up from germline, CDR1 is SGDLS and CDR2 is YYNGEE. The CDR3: CASSVGGSGFGTDTQYF. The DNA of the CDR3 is TGTGCCAGCAGCGTAGGCGGTAGCGGGTTTGGTACAGATACGCAGTATTTT.

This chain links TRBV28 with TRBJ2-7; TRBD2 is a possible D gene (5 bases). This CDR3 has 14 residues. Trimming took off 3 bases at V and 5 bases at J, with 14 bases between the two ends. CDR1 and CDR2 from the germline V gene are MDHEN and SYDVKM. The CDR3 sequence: CASSFSSARDEQYF. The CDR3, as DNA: TGTGCCAGCAGTTTCAGTAGCGCGAGAGACGAGCAGTACTTC.

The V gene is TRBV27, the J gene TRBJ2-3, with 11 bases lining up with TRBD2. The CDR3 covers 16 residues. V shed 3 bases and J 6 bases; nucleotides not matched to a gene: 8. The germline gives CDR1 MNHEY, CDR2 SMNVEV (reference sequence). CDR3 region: CASSFVLAGGSDTQYF. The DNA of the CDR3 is TGTGCCAGCAGTTTTGTGCTAGCGGGGGGATCCGATACGCAGTATTTT.

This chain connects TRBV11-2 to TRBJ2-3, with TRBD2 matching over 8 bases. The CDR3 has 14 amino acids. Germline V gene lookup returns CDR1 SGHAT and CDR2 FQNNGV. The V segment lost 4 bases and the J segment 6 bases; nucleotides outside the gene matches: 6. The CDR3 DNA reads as TGTGCCAGCAGCTCCTCGGGGGGGCGTGATACGCAGTATTTT. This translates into CASSSSGGRDTQYF.

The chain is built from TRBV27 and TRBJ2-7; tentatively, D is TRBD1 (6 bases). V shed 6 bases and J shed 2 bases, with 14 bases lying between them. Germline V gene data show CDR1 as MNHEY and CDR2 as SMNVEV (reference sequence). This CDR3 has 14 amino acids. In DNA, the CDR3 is TGTGCCAGCAGACCGCAGGGGTTCCCCTACGAGCAGTACTTC. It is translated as CASRPQGFPYEQYF.